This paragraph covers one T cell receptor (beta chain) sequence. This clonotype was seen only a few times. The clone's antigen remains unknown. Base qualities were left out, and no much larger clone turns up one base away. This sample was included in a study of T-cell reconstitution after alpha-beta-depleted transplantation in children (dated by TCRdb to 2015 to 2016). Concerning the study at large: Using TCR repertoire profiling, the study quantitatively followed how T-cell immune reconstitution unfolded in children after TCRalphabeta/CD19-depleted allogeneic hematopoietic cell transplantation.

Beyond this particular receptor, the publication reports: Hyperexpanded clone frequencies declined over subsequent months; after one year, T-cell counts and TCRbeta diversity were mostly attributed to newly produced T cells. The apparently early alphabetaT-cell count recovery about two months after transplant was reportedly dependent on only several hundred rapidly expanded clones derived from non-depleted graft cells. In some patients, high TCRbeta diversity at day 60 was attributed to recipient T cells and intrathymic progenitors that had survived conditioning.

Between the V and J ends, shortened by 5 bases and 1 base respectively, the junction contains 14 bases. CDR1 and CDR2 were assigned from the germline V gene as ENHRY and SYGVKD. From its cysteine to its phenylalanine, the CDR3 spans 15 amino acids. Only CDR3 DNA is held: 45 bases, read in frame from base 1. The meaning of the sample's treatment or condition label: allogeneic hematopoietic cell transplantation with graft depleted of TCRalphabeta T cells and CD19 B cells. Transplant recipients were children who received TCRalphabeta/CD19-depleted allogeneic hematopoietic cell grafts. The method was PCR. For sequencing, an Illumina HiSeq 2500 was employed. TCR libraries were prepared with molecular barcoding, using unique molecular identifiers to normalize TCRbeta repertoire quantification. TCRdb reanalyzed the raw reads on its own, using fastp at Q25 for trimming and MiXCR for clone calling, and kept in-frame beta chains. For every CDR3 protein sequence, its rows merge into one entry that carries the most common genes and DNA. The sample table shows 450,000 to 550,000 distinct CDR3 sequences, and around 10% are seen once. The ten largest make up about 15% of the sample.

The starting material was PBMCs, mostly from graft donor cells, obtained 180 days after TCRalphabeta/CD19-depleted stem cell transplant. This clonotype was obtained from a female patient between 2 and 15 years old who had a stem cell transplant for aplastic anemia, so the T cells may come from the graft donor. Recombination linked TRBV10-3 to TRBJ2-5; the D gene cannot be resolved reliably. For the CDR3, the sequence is CAISPQVGFQETQYF. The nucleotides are TGTGCCATCAGTCCACAAGTCGGCTTCCAAGAGACCCAGTACTTC.